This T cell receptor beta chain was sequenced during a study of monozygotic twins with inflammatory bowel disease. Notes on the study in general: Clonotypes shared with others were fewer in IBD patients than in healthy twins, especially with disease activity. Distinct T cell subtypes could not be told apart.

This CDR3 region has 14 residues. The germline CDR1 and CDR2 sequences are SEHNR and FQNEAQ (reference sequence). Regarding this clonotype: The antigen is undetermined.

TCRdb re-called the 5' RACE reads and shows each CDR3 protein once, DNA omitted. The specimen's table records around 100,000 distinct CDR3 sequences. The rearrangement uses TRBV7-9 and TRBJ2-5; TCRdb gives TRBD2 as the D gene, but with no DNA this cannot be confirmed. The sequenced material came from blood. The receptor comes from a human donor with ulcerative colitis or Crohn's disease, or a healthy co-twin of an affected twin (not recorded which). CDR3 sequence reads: CASSSLAGVETQYF.